These 15 T cell receptor beta chains were all obtained from the same sample, sequenced in a study of CD8 T cells in Susac syndrome. Random hexamers were used to reverse transcribe 0.5 to 1 ug of RNA. TCRdb re-derived calls from the immunoSEQ multiplex PCR reads in MiXCR, one entry per CDR3 protein. The sample lists around 140,000 distinct CDR3 sequences, 65% to 90% occurring once. Sequencing was performed on CD8+ T cells from PBMCs. The source is a human donor with multiple sclerosis.

DNA of the CDR3: TGTGCCAGTAGTATAGATTCCCCGGGACGGTATAATGAGCAGTTCTTC. Residues: CASSIDSPGRYNEQFF. The chain uses TRBV19 and TRBJ2-1; D possibly matches TRBD1 or TRBD2 (5 bases each). From germline, CDR1 is LNHDA and CDR2 SQIVND (reference sequence). The V end was cut by 0 bases, the J end by 7 bases, with 16 bases between. This CDR3 is 16 amino acids long.

The V call is TRBV5-1, the J call TRBJ2-3, with D perhaps being TRBD1 or TRBD2 (5 bases each). V was cut by 7 bases and J by 3 bases, with 15 bases left in between. Germline-derived CDR1 and CDR2 are SGHRS and YFSETQ. The CDR3 has 14 residues. The CDR3 bases are TGCGCCAGCGCCGGGGCCCGATGGACAGATACGCAGTATTTT. Protein product: CASAGARWTDTQYF.

The gene calls are TRBV27 and TRBJ2-3, with TRBD1 matching over 7 bases. This CDR3 contains 19 residues. The V segment lost 4 bases and the J segment 2 bases; nucleotides outside the gene matches: 18. Per the germline V gene, CDR1 is MNHEY and CDR2 is SMNVEV (reference sequence). The CDR3 here is CASSSYYRSQGVLTDTQYF. CDR3 DNA sequence: TGTGCCAGCAGTTCATACTACCGATCCCAGGGGGTACTCACAGATACGCAGTATTTT.

The chain has TRBV12-3 or TRBV12-4 and TRBJ2-1; D is possibly TRBD1 (6 bases). CDR3 length equals 16 residues. The germline V and J ends were trimmed by 7 bases and 9 bases, with 25 bases remaining between them. Here the CDR3 reads CASTIQGITVLGEQFF. CDR3 sequence (DNA): TGTGCCAGCACCATACAGGGAATTACCGTGTTAGGTGAGCAGTTCTTC.

Written as DNA, the CDR3 is TGTGCCAGCAGCTTAGTCAAGGACAATTACGAGCAGTACTTC. It specifies CASSLVKDNYEQYF. The chain combines TRBV7-9 with TRBJ2-7; tentative D call: TRBD1 (5 bases). Trimming removed 1 base at V and 4 bases at J, with 11 bases between. This CDR3 comprises 14 residues. Germline-derived CDR1 and CDR2 are SEHNR and FQNEAQ (reference sequence).

This clonotype has a handful of counts. The chain has TRBV7-2 and TRBJ2-1; no clear D gene. The CDR3 length is 11 residues. Between the trimmed V and J ends, which lost 4 bases and 7 bases, there was a span of 5 bases. Germline V lookup: CDR1 SGHTA, CDR2 FQGNSA. DNA of the CDR3: TGTGCCAGCAGCTCCAAGAATGAGCAGTTCTTC. Its translation: CASSSKNEQFF.

The chain combines TRBV12-3 or TRBV12-4 with TRBJ2-1, with D perhaps given as TRBD1 or TRBD2 (6 bases each). This CDR3 contains 14 residues. The V gene lost 7 bases and the J gene lost 15 bases, with 25 bases spanning the gap. CDR3 DNA: TGTGCCAGCACCGGGGGAGCCGGGATAGAGGGGGGGTTCTTC. It specifies CASTGGAGIEGGFF.

The V gene is TRBV3-1, the J gene TRBJ2-1; D is perhaps TRBD1 (5 bases). Trimming stripped 0 bases from V and 8 bases from J, with 14 bases between. The CDR3 spans 15 residues. Germline CDR1 and CDR2: LGHDT and YNNKEL (reference sequence). CDR3 bases: TGTGCCAGCAGCCAAGATCACGACAGCCTGGATGAGCAGTTCTTC. This gives the protein CASSQDHDSLDEQFF.

The chain recombines TRBV6-5 with TRBJ2-3, with D uncertain. V shed 6 bases and J shed 8 bases, with 9 bases lying between them. Germline V lookup: CDR1 MNHEY, CDR2 SVGAGI. CDR3 length: 11 amino acids. The DNA for the CDR3 is TGTGCCAGCAGCACCACGGGTACGCAGTATTTT. It is translated as CASSTTGTQYF.

The chain joins TRBV4-1 to TRBJ2-1; D unclear. Trimming removed 1 base from V and 4 bases from J, with 20 bases in between. This CDR3 contains 18 residues. CDR1 is MGHRA, CDR2 YSYEKL, per germline. CDR3 amino acids: CASSQAVVVVKSYNEQFF. The CDR3 DNA reads as TGCGCCAGCAGCCAAGCGGTCGTGGTGGTGAAATCTTACAATGAGCAGTTCTTC.

This chain connects TRBV5-5 to TRBJ2-7, with D perhaps TRBD1 (5 bases). V lost 0 bases to trimming and J lost 3 bases, with 7 bases between them. Germline assignment: CDR1 SGHKS and CDR2 YYEKEE (reference sequence). CDR3 length equals 13 residues. The CDR3 sequence: CASSLGGRYEQYV. The CDR3 nucleotides are TGTGCCAGCAGCTTGGGGGGCCGCTACGAGCAGTACGTC.

The chain employs TRBV30 and TRBJ1-5; D gene ambiguous. Germline V CDR1 and CDR2: GTSNPN, SVGIG (reference sequence). CDR3 length: 12 residues. The V end lost 0 bases, the J end lost 4 bases, and 4 bases lay between the germline ends. Here the CDR3 reads CAWSVLNQPQHF. The CDR3 DNA follows: TGTGCCTGGAGTGTATTGAATCAGCCCCAGCATTTT.

The chain is built from TRBV12-3 or TRBV12-4 and TRBJ1-2; weak D call: TRBD1 (6 bases). The CDR3 contains 17 residues. V lost 3 bases to trimming and J lost 5 bases, with 22 bases between them. CDR3 region: CASSLSPNPGAGYGYTF. The DNA of the CDR3 is TGTGCCAGCAGTTTGTCCCCCAACCCAGGGGCTGGGTATGGCTACACCTTC.

The CDR3 protein is CATESRDWNTEAFF. CDR3 nucleotide sequence: TGTGCTACAGAAAGTCGTGACTGGAACACTGAAGCTTTCTTT. This chain uses TRBV19 with TRBJ1-1, with D unclear. In germline, CDR1 is LNHDA, CDR2 SQIVND (reference sequence). The CDR3 consists of 14 residues.

CDR3 protein: CASLLTGNEKLFF. CDR3 bases: TGTGCCAGCCTGTTGACAGGGAATGAAAAACTGTTTTTT. The chain couples TRBV7-9 to TRBJ1-4; TRBD1 matches at 7 bases. Looked up from germline, CDR1 is SEHNR and CDR2 is FQNEAQ (reference sequence). V shed 8 bases, J shed 5 bases, and the junction held 5 bases outside the gene matches. The CDR3 runs 13 residues.